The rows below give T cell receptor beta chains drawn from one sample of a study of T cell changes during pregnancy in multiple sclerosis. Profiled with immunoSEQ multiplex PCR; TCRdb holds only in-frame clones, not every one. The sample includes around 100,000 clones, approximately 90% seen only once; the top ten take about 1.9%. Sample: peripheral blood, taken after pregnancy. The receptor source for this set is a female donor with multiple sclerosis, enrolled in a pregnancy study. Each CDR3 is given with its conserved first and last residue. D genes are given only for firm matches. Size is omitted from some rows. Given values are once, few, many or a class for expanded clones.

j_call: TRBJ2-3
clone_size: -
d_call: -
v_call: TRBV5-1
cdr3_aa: CASSLEAGLDTQYF
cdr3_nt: TGCGCCAGCAGCTTGGAAGCAGGGCTGGATACGCAGTATTTT

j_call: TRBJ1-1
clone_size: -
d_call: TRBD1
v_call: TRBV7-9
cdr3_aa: CASSKGGTGGGPVQAFF
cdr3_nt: TGTGCCAGCAGCAAAGGCGGTACAGGGGGCGGCCCGGTGCAAGCTTTCTTT

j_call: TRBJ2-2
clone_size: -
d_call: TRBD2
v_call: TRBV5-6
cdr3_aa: CASSPTSGSAGELFF
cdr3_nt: TGTGCCAGCAGCCCTACTAGCGGGAGCGCCGGGGAGCTGTTTTTT

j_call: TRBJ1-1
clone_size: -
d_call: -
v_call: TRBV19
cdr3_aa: CASSPGQFMNTEAFF
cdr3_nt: TGTGCCAGTAGTCCCGGACAGTTCATGAACACTGAAGCTTTCTTT

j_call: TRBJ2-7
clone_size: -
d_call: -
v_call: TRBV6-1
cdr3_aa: CASSDFAYEQYF
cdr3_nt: TGTGCCAGCAGTGATTTCGCCTACGAGCAGTACTTC

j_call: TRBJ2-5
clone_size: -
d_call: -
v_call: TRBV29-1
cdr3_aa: CSVRPRETQYF
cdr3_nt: TGCAGCGTGAGACCTAGGGAGACCCAGTACTTC

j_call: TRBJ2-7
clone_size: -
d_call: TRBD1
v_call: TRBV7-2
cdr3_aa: CASRRTGRSSYEQYF
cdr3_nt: TGTGCCAGCAGACGGACAGGGAGGAGCTCCTACGAGCAGTACTTC

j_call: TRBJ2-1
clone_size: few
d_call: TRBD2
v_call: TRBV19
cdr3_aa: CASSLGLADYNEQFF
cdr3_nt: TGTGCCAGTAGTCTCGGACTAGCGGACTACAATGAGCAGTTCTTC

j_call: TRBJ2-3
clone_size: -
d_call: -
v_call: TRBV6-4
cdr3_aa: CASRGTRSPSTDTQYF
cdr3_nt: TGTGCCAGCAGGGGAACTAGGAGCCCTTCCACAGATACGCAGTATTTT

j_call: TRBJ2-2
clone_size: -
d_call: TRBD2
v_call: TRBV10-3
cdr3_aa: CAVQGGLTNTGELFF
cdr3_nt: TGTGCCGTTCAGGGAGGGCTTACCAACACCGGGGAGCTGTTTTTT

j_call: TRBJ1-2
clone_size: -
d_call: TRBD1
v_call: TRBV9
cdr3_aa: CASSLLTGANYGYTF
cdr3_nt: TGTGCCAGCAGCTTGCTGACAGGGGCTAACTATGGCTACACCTTC

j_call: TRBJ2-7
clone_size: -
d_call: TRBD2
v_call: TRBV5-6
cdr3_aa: CASRHRAGGAFRYEQYF
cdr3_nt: TGTGCCAGCAGACACCGGGCGGGGGGCGCCTTCCGCTACGAGCAGTACTTC

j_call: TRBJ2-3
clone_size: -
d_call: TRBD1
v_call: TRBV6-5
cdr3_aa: CASSRRTGKTDTQYF
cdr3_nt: TGTGCCAGCAGCCGGCGGACAGGGAAAACAGATACGCAGTATTTT

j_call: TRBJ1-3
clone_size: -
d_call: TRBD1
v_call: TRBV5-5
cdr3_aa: CASSLNSAGGGGNTIYF
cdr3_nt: TGTGCCAGCAGCTTGAATTCGGCAGGGGGCGGAGGAAACACCATATATTTT

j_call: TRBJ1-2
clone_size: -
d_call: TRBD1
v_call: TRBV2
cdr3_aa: CASKGVRGHLGYTF
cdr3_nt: TGTGCCAGTAAGGGGGTCAGGGGGCATCTTGGCTACACCTTC

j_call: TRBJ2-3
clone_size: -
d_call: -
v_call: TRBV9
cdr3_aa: CASSVEWRGPTDTQYF
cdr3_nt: TGTGCCAGCAGCGTAGAGTGGCGGGGGCCCACAGATACGCAGTATTTT

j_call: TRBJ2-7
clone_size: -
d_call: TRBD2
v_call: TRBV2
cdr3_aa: CASRTSGAYEQYF
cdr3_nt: TGTGCCAGCAGGACTAGCGGGGCATACGAGCAGTACTTC

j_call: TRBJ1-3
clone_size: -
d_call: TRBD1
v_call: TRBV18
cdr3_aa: CASSPQGAGSGNTIYF
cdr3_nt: TGTGCCAGCTCACCACAGGGGGCCGGCTCTGGAAACACCATATATTTT

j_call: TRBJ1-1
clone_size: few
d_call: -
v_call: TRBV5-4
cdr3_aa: CASSLSRGYSTEAFF
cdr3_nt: TGTGCCAGCAGCTTGTCTCGGGGATATAGCACTGAAGCTTTCTTT

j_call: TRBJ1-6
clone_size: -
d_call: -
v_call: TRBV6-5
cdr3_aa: CASSYGKEGSPLHF
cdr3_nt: TGTGCCAGCAGTTATGGGAAAGAGGGTTCACCCCTCCACTTT

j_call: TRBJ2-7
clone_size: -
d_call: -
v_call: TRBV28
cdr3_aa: CASSFLMGAYEQYF
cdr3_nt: TGTGCCAGCAGTTTTCTCATGGGGGCGTACGAGCAGTACTTC

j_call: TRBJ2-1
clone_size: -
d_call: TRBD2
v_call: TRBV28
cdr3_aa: CASSRLRLASEGQDEQFF
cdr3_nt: TGTGCCAGCAGCCGTCTAAGACTAGCGTCGGAGGGCCAAGATGAGCAGTTCTTC

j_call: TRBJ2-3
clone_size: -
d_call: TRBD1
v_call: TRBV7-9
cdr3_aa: CATDRDTDTQYF
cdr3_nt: TGTGCCACGGACAGGGACACAGATACGCAGTATTTT

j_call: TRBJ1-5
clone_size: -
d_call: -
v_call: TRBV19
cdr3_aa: CASSGEGGANQPQHF
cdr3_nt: TGTGCCAGTAGTGGGGAGGGGGGGGCCAATCAGCCCCAGCATTTT

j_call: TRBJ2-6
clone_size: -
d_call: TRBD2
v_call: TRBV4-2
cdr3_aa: CASSQDSRRGRAESGANVLTF
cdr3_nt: TGTGCCAGCAGCCAAGATAGTAGGCGCGGGAGGGCCGAGAGTGGGGCCAACGTCCTGACTTTC

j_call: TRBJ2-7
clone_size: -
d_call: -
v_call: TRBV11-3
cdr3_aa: CASSLGTSAGFSYEQYF
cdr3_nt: TGTGCCAGCAGCTTAGGTACTTCGGCAGGCTTTTCCTACGAGCAGTACTTC

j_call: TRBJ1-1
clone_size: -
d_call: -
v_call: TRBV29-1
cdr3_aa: CSVVGPTGAFF
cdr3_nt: TGCAGCGTTGTGGGGCCAACCGGGGCTTTCTTT

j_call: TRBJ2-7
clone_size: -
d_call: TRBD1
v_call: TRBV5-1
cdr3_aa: CASSATGGAEQYF
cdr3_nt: TGCGCCAGCAGCGCAACAGGGGGCGCCGAGCAGTACTTC

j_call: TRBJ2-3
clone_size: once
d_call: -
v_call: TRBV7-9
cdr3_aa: CASSTKSGTQYF
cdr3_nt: TGTGCCAGCAGCACCAAAAGCGGTACGCAGTATTTT

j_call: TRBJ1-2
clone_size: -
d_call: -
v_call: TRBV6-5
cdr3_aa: CASSLQGVYGYTF
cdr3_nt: TGTGCCAGCAGTTTACAGGGAGTTTATGGCTACACCTTC

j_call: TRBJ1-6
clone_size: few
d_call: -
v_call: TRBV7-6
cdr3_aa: CASSSDAAARGSPLHF
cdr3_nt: TGTGCCAGCAGCTCGGACGCGGCCGCACGGGGTTCACCCCTCCACTTT

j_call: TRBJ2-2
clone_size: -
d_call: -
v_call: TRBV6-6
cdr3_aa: CASRGREHGELFF
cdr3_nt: TGTGCCAGCAGAGGGCGGGAACACGGGGAGCTGTTTTTT

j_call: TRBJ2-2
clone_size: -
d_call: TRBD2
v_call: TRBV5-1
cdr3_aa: CASSLVLRERLTGELFF
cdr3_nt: TGCGCCAGCAGCTTGGTACTGCGGGAGCGTTTGACCGGGGAGCTGTTTTTT

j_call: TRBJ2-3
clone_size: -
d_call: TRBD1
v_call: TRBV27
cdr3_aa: CASSEDRERGQDTQYF
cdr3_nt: TGTGCCAGCAGTGAAGACAGGGAGAGGGGTCAAGATACGCAGTATTTT

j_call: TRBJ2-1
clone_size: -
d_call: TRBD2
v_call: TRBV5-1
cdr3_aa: CASSSVSGSEQFF
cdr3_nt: TGCGCCAGCAGCTCGGTTAGCGGGAGTGAGCAGTTCTTC

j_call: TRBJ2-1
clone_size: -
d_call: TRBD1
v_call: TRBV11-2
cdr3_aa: CASSLDRDNEQFF
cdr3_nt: TGTGCCAGCAGCCTCGACAGGGACAATGAGCAGTTCTTC

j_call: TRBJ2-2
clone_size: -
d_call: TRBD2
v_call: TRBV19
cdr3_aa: CASSKSQLAGIHTGELFF
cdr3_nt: TGTGCCAGTAGTAAGTCCCAACTAGCGGGGATACACACCGGGGAGCTGTTTTTT

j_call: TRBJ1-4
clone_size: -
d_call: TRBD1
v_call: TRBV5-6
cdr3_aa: CASSFRGQKEKLFF
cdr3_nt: TGTGCCAGCAGCTTCAGGGGGCAAAAAGAAAAACTGTTTTTT